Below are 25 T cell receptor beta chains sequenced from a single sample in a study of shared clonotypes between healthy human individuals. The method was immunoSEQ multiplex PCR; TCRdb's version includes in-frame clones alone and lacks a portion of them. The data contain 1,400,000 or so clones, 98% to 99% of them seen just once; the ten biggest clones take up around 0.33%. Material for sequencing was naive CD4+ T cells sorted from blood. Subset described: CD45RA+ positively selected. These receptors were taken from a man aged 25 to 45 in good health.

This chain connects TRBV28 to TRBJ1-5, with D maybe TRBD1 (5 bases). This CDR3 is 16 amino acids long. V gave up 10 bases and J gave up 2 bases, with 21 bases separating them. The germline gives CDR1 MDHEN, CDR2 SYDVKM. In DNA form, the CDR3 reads TGTGCCACCCTAAGCCCGGAGGGGTTCGGCAATCAGCCCCAGCATTTT. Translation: CATLSPEGFGNQPQHF.

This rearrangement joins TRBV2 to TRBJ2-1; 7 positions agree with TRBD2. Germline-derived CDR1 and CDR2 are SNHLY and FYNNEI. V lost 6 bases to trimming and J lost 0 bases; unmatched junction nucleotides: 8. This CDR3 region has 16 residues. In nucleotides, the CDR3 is TGTGCCAGCAGGATTCGAGCGGGGTCCTCCTACAATGAGCAGTTCTTC. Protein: CASRIRAGSSYNEQFF.

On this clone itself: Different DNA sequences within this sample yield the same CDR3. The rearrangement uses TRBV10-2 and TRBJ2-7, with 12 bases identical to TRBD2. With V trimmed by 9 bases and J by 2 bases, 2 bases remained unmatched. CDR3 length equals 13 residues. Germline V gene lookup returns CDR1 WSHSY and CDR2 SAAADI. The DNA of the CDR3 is TGCGCCAGTCGGACTAGCGGGACCTACGAGCAGTACTTC. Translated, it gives CASRTSGTYEQYF.

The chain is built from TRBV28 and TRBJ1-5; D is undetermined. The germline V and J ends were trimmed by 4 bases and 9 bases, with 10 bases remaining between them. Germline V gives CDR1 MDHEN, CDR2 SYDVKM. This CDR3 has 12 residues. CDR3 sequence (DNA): TGTGCCAGCAGTTATTCCGGGCGGCCCCAGCATTTT. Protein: CASSYSGRPQHF. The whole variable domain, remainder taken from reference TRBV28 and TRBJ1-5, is DVKVTQSSRYLVKRTGEKVFLECVQDMDHENMFWYRQDPGLGLRLIYFSYDVKMKEKGDIPEGYSVSREKKERFSLILESASTNQTSMYLCASSYSGRPQHFGDGTRLSIL.

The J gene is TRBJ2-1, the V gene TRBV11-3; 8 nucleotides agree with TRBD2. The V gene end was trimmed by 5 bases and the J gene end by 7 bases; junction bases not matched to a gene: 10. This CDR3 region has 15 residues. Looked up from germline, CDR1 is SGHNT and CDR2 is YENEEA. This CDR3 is CASSPPSGRGNEQFF. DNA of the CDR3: TGTGCCAGCAGCCCCCCGAGCGGGAGAGGGAATGAGCAGTTCTTC.

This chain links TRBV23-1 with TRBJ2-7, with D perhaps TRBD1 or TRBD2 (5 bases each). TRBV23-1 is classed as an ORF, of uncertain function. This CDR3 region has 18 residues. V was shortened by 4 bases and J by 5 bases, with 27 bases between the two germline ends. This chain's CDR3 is CASSPPGTGTTSWDEQYF. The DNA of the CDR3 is TGCGCCAGCAGTCCCCCCGGGACGGGCACCACGAGCTGGGACGAGCAGTACTTC.

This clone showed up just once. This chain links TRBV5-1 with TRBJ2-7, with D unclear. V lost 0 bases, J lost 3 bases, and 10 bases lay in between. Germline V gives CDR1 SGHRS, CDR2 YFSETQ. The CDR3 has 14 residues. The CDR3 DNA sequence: TGCGCCAGCAGCTTGGATCTGAAAGACTACGAGCAGTACTTC. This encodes CASSLDLKDYEQYF. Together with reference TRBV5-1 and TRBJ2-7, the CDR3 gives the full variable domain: KAGVTQTPRYLIKTRGQQVTLSCSPISGHRSVSWYQQTPGQGLQFLFEYFSETQRNKGNFPGRFSGRQFSNSRSEMNVSTLELGDSALYLCASSLDLKDYEQYFGPGTRLTVT.

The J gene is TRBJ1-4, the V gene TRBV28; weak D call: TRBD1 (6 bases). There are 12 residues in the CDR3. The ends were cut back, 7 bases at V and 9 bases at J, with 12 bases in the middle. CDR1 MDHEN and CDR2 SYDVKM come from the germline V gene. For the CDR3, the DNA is TGTGCCAGCACACAGGGAACGAAAAAACTGTTTTTT. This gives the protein CASTQGTKKLFF. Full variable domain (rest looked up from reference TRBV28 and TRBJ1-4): DVKVTQSSRYLVKRTGEKVFLECVQDMDHENMFWYRQDPGLGLRLIYFSYDVKMKEKGDIPEGYSVSREKKERFSLILESASTNQTSMYLCASTQGTKKLFFGSGTQLSVL.

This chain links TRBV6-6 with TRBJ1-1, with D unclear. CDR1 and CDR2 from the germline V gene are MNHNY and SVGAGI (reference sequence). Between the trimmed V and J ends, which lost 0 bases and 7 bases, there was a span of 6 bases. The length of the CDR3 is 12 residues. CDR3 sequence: CASSYSNDEAFF. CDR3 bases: TGTGCCAGCAGTTACTCGAACGATGAAGCTTTCTTT.

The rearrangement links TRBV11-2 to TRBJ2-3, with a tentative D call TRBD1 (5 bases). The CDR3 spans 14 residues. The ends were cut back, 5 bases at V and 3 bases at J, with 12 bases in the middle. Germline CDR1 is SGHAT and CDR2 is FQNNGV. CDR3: CASSRRDGTDTQYF. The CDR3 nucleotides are TGTGCCAGCAGCCGCAGGGATGGGACAGATACGCAGTATTTT.

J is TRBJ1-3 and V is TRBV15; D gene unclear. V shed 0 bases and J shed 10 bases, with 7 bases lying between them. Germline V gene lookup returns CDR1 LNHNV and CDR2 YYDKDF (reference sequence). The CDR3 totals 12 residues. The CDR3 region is CATSRDGVTIYF. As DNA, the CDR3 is TGTGCCACCAGCAGAGATGGAGTAACCATATATTTT.

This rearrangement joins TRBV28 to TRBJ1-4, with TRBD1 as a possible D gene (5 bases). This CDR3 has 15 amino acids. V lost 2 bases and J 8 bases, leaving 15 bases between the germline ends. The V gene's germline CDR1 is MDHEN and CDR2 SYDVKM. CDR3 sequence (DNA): TGTGCCAGCAGTTTAAAGGGGACCTACCGAGAAAAACTGTTTTTT. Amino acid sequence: CASSLKGTYREKLFF. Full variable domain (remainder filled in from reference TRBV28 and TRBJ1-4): DVKVTQSSRYLVKRTGEKVFLECVQDMDHENMFWYRQDPGLGLRLIYFSYDVKMKEKGDIPEGYSVSREKKERFSLILESASTNQTSMYLCASSLKGTYREKLFFGSGTQLSVL.

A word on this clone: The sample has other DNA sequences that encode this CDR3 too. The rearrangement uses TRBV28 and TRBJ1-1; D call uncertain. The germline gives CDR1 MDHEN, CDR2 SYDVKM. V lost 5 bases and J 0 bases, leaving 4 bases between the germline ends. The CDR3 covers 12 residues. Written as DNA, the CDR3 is TGTGCCAGCAGTAACATGAACACTGAAGCTTTCTTT. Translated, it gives CASSNMNTEAFF.

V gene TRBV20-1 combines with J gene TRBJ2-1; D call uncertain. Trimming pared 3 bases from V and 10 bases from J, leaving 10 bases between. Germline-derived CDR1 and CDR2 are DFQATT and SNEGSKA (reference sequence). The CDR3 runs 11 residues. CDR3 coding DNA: TGCAGTGCTAGGAGACTTTCAGAGCAGTTCTTC. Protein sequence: CSARRLSEQFF.

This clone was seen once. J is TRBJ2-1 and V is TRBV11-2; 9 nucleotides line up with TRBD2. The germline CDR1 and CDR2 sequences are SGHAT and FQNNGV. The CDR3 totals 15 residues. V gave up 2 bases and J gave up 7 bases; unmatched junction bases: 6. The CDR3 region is CASSLSLAGANEQFF. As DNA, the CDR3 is TGTGCCAGCAGCTTATCATTAGCGGGAGCTAATGAGCAGTTCTTC.

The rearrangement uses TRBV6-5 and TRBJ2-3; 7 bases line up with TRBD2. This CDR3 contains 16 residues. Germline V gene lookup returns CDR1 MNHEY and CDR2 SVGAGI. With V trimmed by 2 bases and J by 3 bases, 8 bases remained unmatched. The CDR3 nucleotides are TGTGCCAGCAGTTACGGGCGGGAGAGGTGGACAGATACGCAGTATTTT. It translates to CASSYGRERWTDTQYF.

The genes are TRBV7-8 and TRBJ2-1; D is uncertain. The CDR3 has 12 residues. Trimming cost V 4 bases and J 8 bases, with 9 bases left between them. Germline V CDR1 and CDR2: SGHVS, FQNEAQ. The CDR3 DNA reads TGTGCCAGCAGCTCAAAGCTTTATGAGCAGTTCTTC. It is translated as CASSSKLYEQFF.

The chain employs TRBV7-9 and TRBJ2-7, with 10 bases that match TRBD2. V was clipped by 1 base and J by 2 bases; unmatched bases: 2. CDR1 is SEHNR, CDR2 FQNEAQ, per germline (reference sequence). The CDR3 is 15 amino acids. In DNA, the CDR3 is TGTGCCAGCAGCTTAGTTCTAGCGGGAGCCTACGAGCAGTACTTC. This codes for CASSLVLAGAYEQYF.

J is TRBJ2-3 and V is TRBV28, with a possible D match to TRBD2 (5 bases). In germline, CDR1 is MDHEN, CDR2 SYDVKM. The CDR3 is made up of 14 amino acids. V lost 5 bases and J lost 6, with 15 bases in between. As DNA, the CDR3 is TGTGCCAGCAGTCTACCGCAAACTAGGGATACGCAGTATTTT. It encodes CASSLPQTRDTQYF.

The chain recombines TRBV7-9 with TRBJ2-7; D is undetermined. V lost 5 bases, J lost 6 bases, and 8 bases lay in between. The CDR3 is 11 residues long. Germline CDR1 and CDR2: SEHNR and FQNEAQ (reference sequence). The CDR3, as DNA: TGTGCCAGCAGCGGCAGGAGCGAGCAGTACTTC. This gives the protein CASSGRSEQYF.

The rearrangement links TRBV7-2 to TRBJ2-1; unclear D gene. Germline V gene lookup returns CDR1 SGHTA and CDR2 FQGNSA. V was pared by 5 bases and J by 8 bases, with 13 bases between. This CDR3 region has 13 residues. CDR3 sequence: CASSPRRGHEQFF. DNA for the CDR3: TGTGCCAGCAGCCCTAGACGTGGACATGAGCAGTTCTTC.

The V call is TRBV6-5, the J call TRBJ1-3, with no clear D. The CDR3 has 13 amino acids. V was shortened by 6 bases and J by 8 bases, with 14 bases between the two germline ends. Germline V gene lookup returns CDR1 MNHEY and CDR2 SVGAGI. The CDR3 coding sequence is TGTGCCAGCAGCCCTTTGATGGTGGACACCATATATTTT. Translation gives CASSPLMVDTIYF.

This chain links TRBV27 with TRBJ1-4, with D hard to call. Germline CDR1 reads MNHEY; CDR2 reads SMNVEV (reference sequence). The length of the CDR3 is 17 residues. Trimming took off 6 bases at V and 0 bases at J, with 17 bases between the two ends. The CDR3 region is CASRRRAGWATNEKLFF. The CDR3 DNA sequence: TGTGCCAGCAGACGACGCGCCGGTTGGGCAACTAATGAAAAACTGTTTTTT.

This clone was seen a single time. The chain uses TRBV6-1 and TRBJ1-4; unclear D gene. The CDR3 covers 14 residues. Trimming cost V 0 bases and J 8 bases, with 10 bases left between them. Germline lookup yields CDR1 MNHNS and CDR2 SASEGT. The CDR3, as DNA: TGTGCCAGCAGTGAAGCAGGTTTTCGAGAAAAACTGTTTTTT. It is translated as CASSEAGFREKLFF.

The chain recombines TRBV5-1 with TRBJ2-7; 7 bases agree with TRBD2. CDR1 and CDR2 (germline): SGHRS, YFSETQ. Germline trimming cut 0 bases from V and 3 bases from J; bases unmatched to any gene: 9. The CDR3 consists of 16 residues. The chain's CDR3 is CASSLGAAGVFYEQYF. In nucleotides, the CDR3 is TGCGCCAGCAGCTTGGGAGCCGCGGGAGTCTTCTACGAGCAGTACTTC.